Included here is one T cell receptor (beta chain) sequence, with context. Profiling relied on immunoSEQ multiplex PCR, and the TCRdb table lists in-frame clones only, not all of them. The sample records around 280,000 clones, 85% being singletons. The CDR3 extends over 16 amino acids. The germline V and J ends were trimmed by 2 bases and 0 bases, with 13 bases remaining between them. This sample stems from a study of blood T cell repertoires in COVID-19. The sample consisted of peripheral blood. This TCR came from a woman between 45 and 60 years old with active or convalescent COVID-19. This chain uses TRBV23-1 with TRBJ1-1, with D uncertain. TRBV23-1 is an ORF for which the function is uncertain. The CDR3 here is CASSQIRALLNTEAFF. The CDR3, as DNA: TGCGCCAGCAGTCAAATTCGAGCCCTCCTGAACACTGAAGCTTTCTTT.